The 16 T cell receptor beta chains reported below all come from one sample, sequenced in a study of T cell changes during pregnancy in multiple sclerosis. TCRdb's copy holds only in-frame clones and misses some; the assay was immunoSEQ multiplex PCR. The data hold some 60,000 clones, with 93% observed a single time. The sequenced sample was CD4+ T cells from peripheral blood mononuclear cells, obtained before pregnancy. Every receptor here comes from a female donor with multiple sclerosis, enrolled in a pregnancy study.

CDR3 in amino acids: CAISTGLAGGPGETQYF. In DNA, the CDR3 is TGTGCCATATCGACGGGGCTAGCGGGAGGGCCGGGAGAGACCCAGTACTTC. V usage is TRBV10-3 and J usage is TRBJ2-5; 12 bases are a match to TRBD2. This CDR3 has 17 amino acids. The V gene's germline CDR1 is ENHRY and CDR2 SYGVKD. J lost 4 bases, V lost 9 bases, and 15 bases had no gene match.

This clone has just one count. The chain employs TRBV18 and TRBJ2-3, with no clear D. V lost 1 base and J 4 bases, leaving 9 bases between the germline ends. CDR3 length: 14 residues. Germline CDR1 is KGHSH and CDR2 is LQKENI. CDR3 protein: CASSPLSDSDTQYF. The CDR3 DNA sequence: TGTGCCAGCTCACCACTTTCAGACTCAGATACGCAGTATTTT.

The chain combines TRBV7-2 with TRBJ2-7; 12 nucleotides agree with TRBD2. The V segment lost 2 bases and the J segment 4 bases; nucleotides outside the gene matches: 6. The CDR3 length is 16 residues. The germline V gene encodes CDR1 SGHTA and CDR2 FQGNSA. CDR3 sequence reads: CASSLTGLAGPYEQYF. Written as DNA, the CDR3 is TGTGCCAGCAGCTTAACTGGACTAGCGGGACCTTACGAGCAGTACTTC.

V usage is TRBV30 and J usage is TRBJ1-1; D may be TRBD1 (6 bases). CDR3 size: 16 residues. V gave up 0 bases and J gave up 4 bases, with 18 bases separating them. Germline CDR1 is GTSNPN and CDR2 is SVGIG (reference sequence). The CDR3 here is CAWSVGGHGRGTEAFF. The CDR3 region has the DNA TGTGCCTGGAGTGTAGGGGGTCATGGGAGGGGCACTGAAGCTTTCTTT.

CDR3 DNA: TGTGCCAGCAGTAAAGGGAGTGCAACTAATGAAAAACTGTTTTTT. Amino acid sequence: CASSKGSATNEKLFF. The chain couples TRBV25-1 to TRBJ1-4, with no clear D. Germline lookup yields CDR1 MGHDK and CDR2 SYGVNS. V lost 5 bases, J lost 0 bases, and 10 bases lay in between. The CDR3 loop spans 15 amino acids. Variable domain in full (rest from reference TRBV25-1 and TRBJ1-4): EADIYQTPRYLVIGTGKKITLECSQTMGHDKMYWYQQDPGMELHLIHYSYGVNSTEKGDLSSESTVSRIRTEHFPLTLESARPSHTSQYLCASSKGSATNEKLFFGSGTQLSVL.

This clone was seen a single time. The CDR3 region is CASSLSRQGRRNTIYF. The DNA for the CDR3 is TGTGCCAGCAGTTTATCTCGACAGGGGAGGAGAAACACCATATATTTT. The chain has TRBV28 and TRBJ1-3; TRBD1 agrees at 8 bases. V dropped 1 base and J dropped 5; count of bases not matched to a gene: 7. This CDR3 is 16 amino acids long. Germline V lookup: CDR1 MDHEN, CDR2 SYDVKM.

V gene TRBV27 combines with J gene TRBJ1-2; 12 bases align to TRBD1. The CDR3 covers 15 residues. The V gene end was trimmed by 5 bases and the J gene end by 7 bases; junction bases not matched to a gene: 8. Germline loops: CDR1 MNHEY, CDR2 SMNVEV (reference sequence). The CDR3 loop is CASSPSGQGAVGYTF. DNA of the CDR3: TGTGCCAGCAGTCCATCGGGACAGGGGGCTGTTGGCTACACCTTC.

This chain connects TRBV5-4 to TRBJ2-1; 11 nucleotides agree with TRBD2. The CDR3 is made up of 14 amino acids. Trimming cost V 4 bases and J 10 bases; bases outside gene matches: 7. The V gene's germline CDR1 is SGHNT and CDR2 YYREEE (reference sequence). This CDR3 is CASSPGTSGYEQFF. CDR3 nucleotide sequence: TGTGCCAGCAGCCCCGGGACTAGCGGTTACGAGCAGTTCTTC. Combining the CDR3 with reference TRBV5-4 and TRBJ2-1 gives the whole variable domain ETGVTQSPTHLIKTRGQQVTLRCSSQSGHNTVSWYQQALGQGPQFIFQYYREEENGRGNFPPRFSGLQFPNYSSELNVNALELDDSALYLCASSPGTSGYEQFFGPGTRLTVL.

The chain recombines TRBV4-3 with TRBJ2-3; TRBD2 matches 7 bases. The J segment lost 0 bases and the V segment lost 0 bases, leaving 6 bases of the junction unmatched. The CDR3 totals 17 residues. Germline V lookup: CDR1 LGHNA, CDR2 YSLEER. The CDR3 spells CASSQEPSGLSTDTQYF. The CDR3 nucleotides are TGCGCCAGCAGCCAAGAGCCTAGCGGACTTAGCACAGATACGCAGTATTTT.

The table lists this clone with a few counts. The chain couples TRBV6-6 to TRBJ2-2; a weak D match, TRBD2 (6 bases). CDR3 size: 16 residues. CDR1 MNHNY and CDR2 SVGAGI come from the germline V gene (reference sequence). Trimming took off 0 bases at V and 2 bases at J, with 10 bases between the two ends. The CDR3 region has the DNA TGTGCCAGCAGTTACTCGGCGGGACGAAACACCGGGGAGCTGTTTTTT. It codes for CASSYSAGRNTGELFF.

The CDR3 DNA reads TGTGCCAGCAGCCAAGTATTGTTTCTCGAGCAGTTCTTC. Amino acids: CASSQVLFLEQFF. The chain uses TRBV14 and TRBJ2-1; D is ambiguous. Trimming shortened V by 1 base and J by 10 bases, and 11 bases separated the two germline ends. Germline V gene sequence: CDR1 SGHDN, CDR2 FVKESK. CDR3 length: 13 amino acids.

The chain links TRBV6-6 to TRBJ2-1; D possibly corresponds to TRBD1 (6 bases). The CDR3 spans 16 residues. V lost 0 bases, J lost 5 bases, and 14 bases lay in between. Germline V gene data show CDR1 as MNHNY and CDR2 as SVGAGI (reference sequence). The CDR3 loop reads CASSYSARGANNEQFF. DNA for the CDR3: TGTGCCAGCAGTTACTCAGCCAGGGGCGCGAACAATGAGCAGTTCTTC.

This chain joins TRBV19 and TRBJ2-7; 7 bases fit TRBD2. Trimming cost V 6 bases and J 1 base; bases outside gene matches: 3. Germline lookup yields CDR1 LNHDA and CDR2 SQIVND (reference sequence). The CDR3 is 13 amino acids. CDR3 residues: CASRGGGSYEQYF. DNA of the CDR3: TGTGCCAGTAGGGGCGGGGGATCCTACGAGCAGTACTTC.

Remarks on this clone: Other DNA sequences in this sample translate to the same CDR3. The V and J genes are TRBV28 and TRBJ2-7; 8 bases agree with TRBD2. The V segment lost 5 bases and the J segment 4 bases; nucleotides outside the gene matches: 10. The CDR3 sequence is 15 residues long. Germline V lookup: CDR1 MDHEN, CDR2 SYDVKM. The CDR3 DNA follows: TGTGCCAGCAGTCGCCATGCGGGGGGTTCGTACGAGCAGTACTTC. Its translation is CASSRHAGGSYEQYF.

CDR3 DNA sequence: TGTGCCAGCAATTCCGGGGGCCAAGAGACCCAGTACTTC. This encodes CASNSGGQETQYF. The chain carries TRBV5-8 and TRBJ2-5; TRBD2 is a possible D gene (6 bases). Germline V lookup: CDR1 SGHTS, CDR2 YDEGEE. The CDR3 totals 13 residues. V was cut by 6 bases and J by 1 base, with 10 bases left in between.

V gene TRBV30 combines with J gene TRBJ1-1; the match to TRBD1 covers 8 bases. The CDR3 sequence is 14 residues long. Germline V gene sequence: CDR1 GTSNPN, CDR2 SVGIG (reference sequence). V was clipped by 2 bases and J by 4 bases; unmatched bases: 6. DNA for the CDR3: TGTGCCTGGAGTAAGACAGGGGAGTCCACTGAAGCTTTCTTT. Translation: CAWSKTGESTEAFF.